A selection of T cell receptor beta chains follows, all from one sample in a study of shared clonotypes between healthy human individuals. The table came from immunoSEQ multiplex PCR; TCRdb's copy has only in-frame clones and leaves some out. Among 900,000 to 1,200,000 clones, more than 75% were seen once, and the ten largest hold roughly 0.65%. Sequencing was done on a sample of memory CD4+ T cells from PBMCs. The receptors were sampled from a man aged 18 to 35 in good health. Some clones in this sample may be carry-over from other donors' samples. The CDR3 runs from the conserved cysteine through the conserved F or W. A D gene is named only where the DNA matches it firmly. Rows give clone size only sometimes, using once, few, many, or a class for an expanded clone.

j_call,v_call,clone_size,d_call,cdr3_nt,cdr3_aa
TRBJ1-1,TRBV6-1,few,-,TGTGCCAGCAGTGAAGGGCCGAGAGGGTACACTGAAGCTTTCTTT,CASSEGPRGYTEAFF
TRBJ2-3,TRBV4-3,-,-,TGCGCCAGCGCCAATCGAGGAGCAGATACGCAGTATTTT,CASANRGADTQYF
TRBJ1-1,TRBV27,-,TRBD1,TGTGCCAGCAGTTCGCCAGGGGGAATGTCGGCCTGGAGGCCTGAAGCTTTCTTT,CASSSPGGMSAWRPEAFF
TRBJ2-2,TRBV11-3,-,-,TGTGCCAGCAGCTTAATGGGCGGGGAGCTGTTTTTT,CASSLMGGELFF
TRBJ2-3,TRBV7-7,-,-,TGTGCCAGCAGCAGACGCGCCAAGGATACGCAGTATTTT,CASSRRAKDTQYF
TRBJ2-3,TRBV9,-,-,TGTGCCAGCAGCGTAGATGGGGCAAGCACCACAGATACGCAGTATTTT,CASSVDGASTTDTQYF
TRBJ1-3,TRBV4-3,-,-,TGCGCCAGCAGCCAAGAATATACCATTTCTGGAAACACCATATATTTT,CASSQEYTISGNTIYF
TRBJ2-5,TRBV29-1,once,TRBD2,TGCAGCGTTGACCGGGTAGCGGGGCAAGAGACCCAGTACTTC,CSVDRVAGQETQYF
TRBJ2-5,TRBV9,-,-,TGTGCCAGCAGCGTAGATGCTGGAGGAGCCCAGTACTTC,CASSVDAGGAQYF
TRBJ2-7,TRBV28,-,TRBD2,TGTGCCACGAGACTAGCGACCGAGCAGTACTTC,CATRLATEQYF
TRBJ2-5,TRBV7-3,-,TRBD1,TGTGCCAGCAGCTTTCGAGGGGGCGAGACCCAGTACTTC,CASSFRGGETQYF
TRBJ1-1,TRBV4-2,-,-,TGTGCCAGCAGCCAGGAAGGAGGAAACGCACTCGGGAGAGCTTTCTTT,CASSQEGGNALGRAFF
TRBJ2-7,TRBV18,-,TRBD2,TGTGCCAGCTCACCCCCGACTAGCGGGAGGGCCAGGAGCTCCTACGAGCAGTACTTC,CASSPPTSGRARSSYEQYF
TRBJ2-5,TRBV11-1,-,-,TGTGCCAGCAGCAGGGGAAGGGCAGAGACCCAGTACTTC,CASSRGRAETQYF
TRBJ2-7,TRBV9,-,-,TGTGCCAGCAGCGTCCGAGGCGGAGCCACCTACGAGCAGTACTTC,CASSVRGGATYEQYF
TRBJ1-1,TRBV25-1,once,TRBD1,TGTGCCAGCAAGTCCTCCGGGACAGTGAACACTGAAGCTTTCTTT,CASKSSGTVNTEAFF
TRBJ1-1,TRBV7-2,-,-,TGTGCCAGCAGCCCCGCGGGATCATTGATTGAAGCTTTCTTT,CASSPAGSLIEAFF
TRBJ2-7,TRBV6-5,-,-,TGTGCCAGCAGAAAACAGGGCTCTCGTGAGCAGTACTTC,CASRKQGSREQYF
TRBJ2-5,TRBV29-1,-,-,TGCAGCGCGGAGCGGAGCCTGCAAGAGACCCAGTACTTC,CSAERSLQETQYF
TRBJ2-5,TRBV5-8,once,TRBD1,TGTGCCAGCAGCTCGGACAGGGTGGAGACCCAGTACTTC,CASSSDRVETQYF
TRBJ2-7,TRBV5-1,-,-,TGCGCCAGCAGCTTGGTAGCGCTTGGCGAGCAGTACTTC,CASSLVALGEQYF